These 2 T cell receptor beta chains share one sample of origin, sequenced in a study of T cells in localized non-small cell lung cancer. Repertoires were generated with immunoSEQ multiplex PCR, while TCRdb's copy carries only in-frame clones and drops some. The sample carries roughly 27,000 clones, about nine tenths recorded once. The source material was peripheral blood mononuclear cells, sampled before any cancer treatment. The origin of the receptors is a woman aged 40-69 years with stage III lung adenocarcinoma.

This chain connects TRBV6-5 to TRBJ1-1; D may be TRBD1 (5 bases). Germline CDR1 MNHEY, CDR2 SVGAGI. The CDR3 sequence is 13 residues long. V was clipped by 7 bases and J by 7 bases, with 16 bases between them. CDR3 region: CASKGRAEGEAFF. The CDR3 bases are TGTGCCAGCAAGGGGCGAGCTGAAGGTGAAGCTTTCTTT.

CDR3 in amino acids: CATSREEGERYF. The CDR3 region has the DNA TGTGCCACCAGCAGAGAGGAGGGGGAACGGTACTTC. The V call is TRBV15, the J call TRBJ2-7, with D perhaps TRBD1 or TRBD2 (6 bases each). Germline-derived CDR1 and CDR2 are LNHNV and YYDKDF (reference sequence). Trimming left V 0 bases short and J 12 bases short, with 12 bases between. The CDR3 totals 12 residues.